This T cell receptor beta chain was sequenced during a study of blood T cell repertoires in COVID-19. This clone was observed once. Only in-frame clones appear in the TCRdb table, and some are missing; sequencing was by immunoSEQ multiplex PCR. The table has roughly 380,000 clones, around nine tenths seen once. This receptor was identified in a woman between 40 and 50 years old with COVID-19, enrolled during active disease. Input material: peripheral blood.

The CDR3 DNA reads as TGTGCCAGCTCACCCGCTAGCGGAGACTACAATGAGCAGTTCTTC. Protein: CASSPASGDYNEQFF. The J gene is TRBJ2-1, the V gene TRBV18; TRBD2 matches 7 bases. The V and J ends lost 3 bases and 3 bases, in that order; junction bases with no gene match: 5. Germline V gene lookup returns CDR1 KGHSH and CDR2 LQKENI. This CDR3 has 15 amino acids.